This TCR beta chain was documented in a study of T cell responses to AZD1222 COVID-19 vaccine. The CDR3 totals 13 residues. V dropped 5 bases and J dropped 4 bases, with 12 bases sitting between them. CDR1 is SGHAT, CDR2 FQNNGV, per germline. As regards this clone: Its antigen is not known.

Study-level results: Dominant CD4 TCR responses targeted spike regions 160-218 and 743-854. Donors skewed white British and female; clonal diversity was possibly underestimated.

Here immunoSEQ multiplex PCR was the method, and the copy in TCRdb shows in-frame clones only, minus some. The repertoire holds 210,000 or so clones, with around 94% as singletons. This receptor was identified in an adult who received the MenACWY meningococcal vaccine as a control. The chain combines TRBV11-2 with TRBJ2-7; D ambiguous. The sequences come from peripheral blood, collected 28 days after the second dose of the MenACWY control vaccine. The DNA for the CDR3 is TGTGCCAGCAGCGTGACAAGTCTGTACGAGCAGTACTTC. Translation gives CASSVTSLYEQYF.